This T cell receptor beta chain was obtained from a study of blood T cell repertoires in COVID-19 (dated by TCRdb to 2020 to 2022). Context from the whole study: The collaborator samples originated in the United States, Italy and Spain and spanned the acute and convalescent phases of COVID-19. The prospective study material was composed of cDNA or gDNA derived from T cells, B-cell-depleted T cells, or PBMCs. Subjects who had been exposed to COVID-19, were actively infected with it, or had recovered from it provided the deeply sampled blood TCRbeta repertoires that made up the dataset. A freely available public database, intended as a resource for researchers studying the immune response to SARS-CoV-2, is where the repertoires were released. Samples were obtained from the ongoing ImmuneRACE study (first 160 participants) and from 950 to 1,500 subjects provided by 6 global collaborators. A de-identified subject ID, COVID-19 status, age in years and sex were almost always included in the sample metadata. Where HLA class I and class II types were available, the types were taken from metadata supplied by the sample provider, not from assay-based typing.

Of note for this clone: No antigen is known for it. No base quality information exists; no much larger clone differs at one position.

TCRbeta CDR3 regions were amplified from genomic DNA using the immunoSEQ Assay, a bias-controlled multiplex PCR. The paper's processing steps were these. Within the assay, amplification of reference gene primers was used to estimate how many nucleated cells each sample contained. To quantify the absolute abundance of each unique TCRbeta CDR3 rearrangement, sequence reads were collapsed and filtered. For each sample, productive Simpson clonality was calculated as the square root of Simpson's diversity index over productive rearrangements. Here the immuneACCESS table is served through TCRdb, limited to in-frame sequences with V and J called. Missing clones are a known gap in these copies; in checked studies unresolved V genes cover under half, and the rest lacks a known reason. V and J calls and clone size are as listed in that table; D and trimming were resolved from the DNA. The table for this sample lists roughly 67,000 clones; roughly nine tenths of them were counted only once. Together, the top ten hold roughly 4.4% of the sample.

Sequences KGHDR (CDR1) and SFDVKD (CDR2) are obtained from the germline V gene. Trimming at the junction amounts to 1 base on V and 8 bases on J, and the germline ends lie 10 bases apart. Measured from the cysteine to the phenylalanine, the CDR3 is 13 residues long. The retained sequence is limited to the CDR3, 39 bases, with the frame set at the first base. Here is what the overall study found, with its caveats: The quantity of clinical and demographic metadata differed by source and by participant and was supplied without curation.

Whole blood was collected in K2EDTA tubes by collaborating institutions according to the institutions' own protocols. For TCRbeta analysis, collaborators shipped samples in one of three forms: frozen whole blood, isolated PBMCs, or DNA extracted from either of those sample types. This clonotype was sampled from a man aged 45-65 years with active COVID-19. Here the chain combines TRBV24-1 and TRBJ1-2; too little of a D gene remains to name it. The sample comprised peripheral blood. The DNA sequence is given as TGTGCCACCAGTGATTTCGGAGGGAACGGCTACACCTTC. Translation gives CATSDFGGNGYTF.